The entry that follows covers one T cell receptor (beta chain) sequence. The antigen is undetermined. There are 16 residues in the CDR3. Germline loops: CDR1 SGHTA, CDR2 FQGNSA. The V and J ends lost 4 bases and 1 base respectively, with 14 bases between them. Profiled with immunoSEQ multiplex PCR; TCRdb holds only in-frame clones, not every one. The repertoire holds 95,000 to 150,000 clones, with under 95% as singletons. These data are taken from a study of T cell responses to AZD1222 COVID-19 vaccine. Overall study findings and caveats: Repertoires were collected only later (after the peak T cell response had occurred). Spike was spanned by vaccine-associated CD4 TCRs, with dominance at 160-218 and 743-854. Per reports, nearly half of all spike-specific TCRs target regions that are unmutated in variants.

The receptor was isolated from an adult who received the AZD1222 COVID-19 vaccine. This chain connects TRBV7-2 to TRBJ2-1; D may be TRBD2 (6 bases). The material was peripheral blood, obtained 28 days after the second AZD1222 dose. CDR3 nucleotide sequence: TGTGCCAGCAGCTATGGACTGGCGGGGTCCTACAATGAGCAGTTCTTC. This gives the protein CASSYGLAGSYNEQFF.